Listed below are T cell receptor beta chains from one sample, sequenced in a study of blood T cell repertoires in COVID-19. Sequencing used immunoSEQ multiplex PCR; TCRdb keeps in-frame clones, though not all of them. The sample contains about 190,000 clones, roughly 89% of which appear only once. Sequenced input: peripheral blood. Every receptor here comes from a man aged 45-65 years with acute or convalescent COVID-19. CDR3s include the opening cysteine and the closing phenylalanine or tryptophan. A D gene is named only where the DNA matches it firmly. Clone sizes are given selectively: once, few, many, or a class where the clone is expanded.

TRBJ1-4 | 16 | TRBV6-4 | . | TRBD1 | TGTGCCAGCACCGTCCCGGGACAGGTCCCTAATGAAAAACTGTTTTTT | CASTVPGQVPNEKLFF
TRBJ1-2 | 13 | TRBV7-2 | . | . | TGTGCCAGCAGCTCGGGACAAAACTATGGCTACACCTTC | CASSSGQNYGYTF
TRBJ2-1 | 14 | TRBV27 | . | TRBD1 | TGTGCCAGCAGTTCGCCGGGACAGTACAATGAGCAGTTCTTC | CASSSPGQYNEQFF
TRBJ2-1 | 19 | TRBV3-1/TRBV3-2 | . | TRBD2 | TGTGCCAGCAGCCAAGCCCTGAACATGCGGCGGGAGTTAACCAATGAGCAGTTCTTC | CASSQALNMRRELTNEQFF
TRBJ2-5 | 12 | TRBV11-2 | . | . | TGTGCCAGCAGCTTAGAATCGGAGACCCAGTACTTC | CASSLESETQYF
TRBJ1-3 | 14 | TRBV11-2 | . | . | TGCGCCAGCAGCTTGGGGAGATCCGGAAACACCATATATTTT | CASSLGRSGNTIYF
TRBJ1-1 | 18 | TRBV5-1 | . | TRBD1 | TGCGCCAGCAGCTTGGCCTGGGGGACAGCCAGAGGCGGCACTGAAGCTTTCTTT | CASSLAWGTARGGTEAFF
TRBJ2-1 | 11 | TRBV12-3/TRBV12-4 | . | TRBD1 | TGTGCCAGCAACGGACAGGCGAGACAGTTCTTC | CASNGQARQFF
TRBJ2-3 | 17 | TRBV9 | . | TRBD2 | TGTGCCAGCAGCGTAGCTTACCTAGCGGGGGGCCAAGGGACGCAGTATTTT | CASSVAYLAGGQGTQYF
TRBJ2-7 | 15 | TRBV7-9 | few | TRBD1 | TGTGCCAGCAGCTCCCGGGACAGTAACACCTACGAGCAGTACTTC | CASSSRDSNTYEQYF
TRBJ1-5 | 13 | TRBV24-1 | . | TRBD1 | TGTGCCAAAGACAGGGATTGCAATCAGCCCCAGCATTTT | CAKDRDCNQPQHF
TRBJ1-4 | 13 | TRBV2 | . | . | TGTGCCAGCAGTCAATCGGGAGTTGAAAAACTGTTTTTT | CASSQSGVEKLFF
TRBJ2-5 | 12 | TRBV6-5 | once | . | TGTGCCAGTTCGAGGAGCGGGGAGACCCAGTACTTC | CASSRSGETQYF
TRBJ1-4 | 16 | TRBV4-1 | . | TRBD1 | TGCGCCAGCAGCCACAGAGGGGACAGGGCTCGTGAAAAACTGTTTTTT | CASSHRGDRAREKLFF
TRBJ1-5 | 13 | TRBV2 | . | . | TGTGCCAGCAGTGAGGGGAGATATCAGCCCCAGCATTTT | CASSEGRYQPQHF
TRBJ2-7 | 14 | TRBV10-3 | . | TRBD2 | TGTGCCATCAGTGAGGAGGGACTAGCGGGCGAGCAGTACTTC | CAISEEGLAGEQYF
TRBJ2-7 | 13 | TRBV30 | few | TRBD1 | TGTGCCTGGAAGCAACAGGGGGACTACGAGCAGTACTTC | CAWKQQGDYEQYF
TRBJ2-1 | 17 | TRBV7-6 | . | TRBD2 | TGTGCCAGCAGCTTAATCGCCGGCGGGAGGGCGACCAATGAGCAGTTCTTC | CASSLIAGGRATNEQFF
TRBJ2-1 | 13 | TRBV28 | . | TRBD2 | TGTGCCAGCACCCTGGGGCTAGCGGGAGAGCAGTTCTTC | CASTLGLAGEQFF
TRBJ1-5 | 15 | TRBV4-3 | . | . | TGCGCCAGCAGCCAAGATCGGGATGAGTTCCAGCCCCAGCATTTT | CASSQDRDEFQPQHF
TRBJ2-5 | 14 | TRBV7-9 | . | . | TGTGCCAGCAGCTGGACAGAGCAGCAAGAGACCCAGTACTTC | CASSWTEQQETQYF
TRBJ2-1 | 14 | TRBV5-1 | many | TRBD1 | TGCGCCAGCAGCTTGGAAGGGACAGCGGTTGGGCAGTTCTTC | CASSLEGTAVGQFF
TRBJ1-6 | 14 | TRBV2 | . | TRBD1 | TGTGCCAGCAGTGAGACAGGGATCAATTCACCCCTCCACTTT | CASSETGINSPLHF
TRBJ2-5 | 13 | TRBV3-1/TRBV3-2 | once | TRBD2 | TGTGCCAGCAACCTAGCGGGTCAAGAGACCCAGTACTTC | CASNLAGQETQYF
TRBJ2-3 | 17 | TRBV7-9 | . | TRBD2 | TGTGCCAGCAGCTTATGGGGACTAGCGGGAGCCACAGATACGCAGTATTTT | CASSLWGLAGATDTQYF
TRBJ1-6 | 16 | TRBV27 | . | . | TGTGCCAGCAGTTTATCCGGGCCCTTGCGGGGGTCACCCCTCCACTTT | CASSLSGPLRGSPLHF
TRBJ2-1 | 16 | TRBV6-6 | once | . | TGTGCCAGCAGTTACTCGATTAGAGGGAGTTCCACTGAGCAGTTCTTC | CASSYSIRGSSTEQFF
TRBJ2-1 | 13 | TRBV4-2 | . | TRBD1 | TGTGCCAGCAGCCAACCGGGGACAGATGAGCAGTTCTTC | CASSQPGTDEQFF
TRBJ1-5 | 15 | TRBV30 | once | . | TGTGCCTGGAGTGGCGGGACGGCTAGCAATCAGCCCCAGCATTTT | CAWSGGTASNQPQHF
TRBJ1-2 | 11 | TRBV20-1 | . | TRBD1 | TGCAGTGCCAGACAGGGTTATGGCTACACCTTC | CSARQGYGYTF
TRBJ1-1 | 14 | TRBV7-2 | . | . | TGTGCCAGCAGCTTAGGTCGGGGAAACACTGAAGCTTTCTTT | CASSLGRGNTEAFF
TRBJ2-1 | 17 | TRBV7-2 | . | TRBD2 | TGTGCCAGCAGCTATCAAACCGGACTAGTCCGCTACAATGAGCAGTTCTTC | CASSYQTGLVRYNEQFF
TRBJ2-3 | 19 | TRBV5-1 | once | . | TGCGCCAGCAGCCCGGGACAGATTGTAGCGGGAACCTTTCGGGATACGCAGTATTTT | CASSPGQIVAGTFRDTQYF
TRBJ1-1 | 13 | TRBV7-2 | . | . | TGTGCCAGCAGCTTAGATTTCTCCACTGAAGCTTTCTTT | CASSLDFSTEAFF
TRBJ1-5 | 14 | TRBV10-3 | . | . | TGTGCCATCAGTGACGGCCGGGGCAATCAGCCCCAGCATTTT | CAISDGRGNQPQHF
TRBJ1-1 | 15 | TRBV9 | . | TRBD1 | TGTGCCAGCAGCGTTACGGGACAGGCGAACACTGAAGCTTTCTTT | CASSVTGQANTEAFF
TRBJ1-5 | 13 | TRBV12-3/TRBV12-4 | . | . | TGTGCCAGCACTTATACGAGCACTCAGCCCCAGCATTTT | CASTYTSTQPQHF
TRBJ1-5 | 13 | TRBV6-1 | . | . | TGTGCCAGCAGTGATGAGGGTCTTCAGCCCCAGCATTTT | CASSDEGLQPQHF
TRBJ2-1 | 14 | TRBV7-9 | once | TRBD2 | TGTGCCAGCAGCTTGGGGACTAGCGAGGATGAGCAGTTCTTC | CASSLGTSEDEQFF
TRBJ1-4 | 15 | TRBV5-1 | . | . | TGCGCCAGCAGCTTGGCGGTGGGGGCTGAGGAAAAACTGTTTTTT | CASSLAVGAEEKLFF
TRBJ2-3 | 14 | TRBV4-2 | . | . | TGTGCCAGCAGCCTTCGGACTCTCGGGGATACGCAGTATTTT | CASSLRTLGDTQYF
TRBJ2-7 | 16 | TRBV27 | . | TRBD1 | TGTGCCAGCTCTGGACAGGGGGCCTCATACACCTACGAGCAGTACTTC | CASSGQGASYTYEQYF
TRBJ1-2 | 15 | TRBV4-2 | . | TRBD1 | TGTGCCAGCAGCCAACCCGGACAGGCTAACTATGGCTACACCTTC | CASSQPGQANYGYTF
TRBJ2-3 | 14 | TRBV10-3 | . | TRBD2 | TGTGCCATCAGGTGGACTAGCGACACAGATACGCAGTATTTT | CAIRWTSDTDTQYF
TRBJ2-2 | 17 | TRBV5-8 | . | TRBD1 | TGTGCCAGCAGCTTGGCACGATTGGCAGGGGGCACCGGGGAGCTGTTTTTT | CASSLARLAGGTGELFF
TRBJ2-1 | 15 | TRBV2 | . | TRBD2 | TGTGCCAGCAGTGAAAAGGGACTAGCAGTCAATGAGCAGTTCTTC | CASSEKGLAVNEQFF
TRBJ2-3 | 15 | TRBV7-8 | . | TRBD2 | TGTGCCAGCAGCCCTACTAGCGGGGCCACAGATACGCAGTATTTT | CASSPTSGATDTQYF
TRBJ2-7 | 15 | TRBV18 | . | . | TGTGCCACCTCCGAATTAATGGGGGGGCCCTACGAGCAGTACTTC | CATSELMGGPYEQYF
TRBJ1-6 | 18 | TRBV15 | once | . | TGTGCCACCAGCAGAGTTCCCACCCGGGCAGGGCAGAGGTCACCCCTCCACTTT | CATSRVPTRAGQRSPLHF
TRBJ2-2 | 16 | TRBV9 | . | TRBD2 | TGTGCCAGCAGCCCGACGTCTAGCGGGATCACCGGGGAGCTGTTTTTT | CASSPTSSGITGELFF
TRBJ2-7 | 15 | TRBV5-4 | . | . | TGTGCCAGCAGCTTGGATGGCGGGCGAGCCTACGAGCAGTACTTC | CASSLDGGRAYEQYF
TRBJ1-6 | 18 | TRBV11-2 | . | . | TGTGCCAGCAGCTTCGAAACTAACATAAGGGGGTCCATTTCACCCCTCCACTTT | CASSFETNIRGSISPLHF